This T cell receptor beta chain derives from a study of T cell responses to AZD1222 COVID-19 vaccine. Germline CDR1 is SGHVS and CDR2 is FQNEAQ. The V segment lost 2 bases and the J segment 7 bases; nucleotides outside the gene matches: 5. The CDR3 runs 16 residues. Study-wide points: Vaccine-related CD4 TCRs covered spike, predominating at 160-218 and 743-854. Repertoire sampling happened only post peak T cell response.

This clone came up a few times. Its antigen is not identified. Only in-frame clones appear in the TCRdb table, and some are missing; sequencing was by immunoSEQ multiplex PCR. In the table there are approximately 150,000 clones, around 92% of which are singletons. The source was peripheral blood, collected 28 days after the second AZD1222 dose. The TCR originated in an adult who received the AZD1222 COVID-19 vaccine. The chain is built from TRBV7-8 and TRBJ2-1, with TRBD2 matching 13 bases. CDR3 sequence reads: CASSLSWTSGRNEQFF. CDR3 DNA sequence: TGTGCCAGCAGCTTATCTTGGACTAGCGGGAGAAATGAGCAGTTCTTC.